The clone carrying this TCR beta chain was found many times. This CDR3 comprises 13 residues. V shed 7 bases, J shed 6 bases, and the junction held 5 bases outside the gene matches. Genomic DNA templated the TCR beta VDJ and CDR3 profiling. TCRdb re-derived calls from the reads in MiXCR, one entry per CDR3 protein. The sample carries under 350,000 distinct CDR3 sequences, roughly 59% recorded once. The record originates from a study of CD8+CD57+ T cells in acquired aplastic anemia. Individuals selected for sequencing had exhibited CD8+CD57+ cell expansion on flow cytometry. Untreated patients provided the blood samples, with no therapy given before sampling.

Material for sequencing was sorted CD4+, CD8+, or CD8+CD57+ T cells (not recorded which) from PBMCs. The chain links TRBV12-3 or TRBV12-4 to TRBJ1-2, with TRBD1 matching 10 bases. The TCR was taken from a human donor with aplastic anemia. The CDR3 loop is CASNADRGNGYTF. The CDR3 DNA follows: TGTGCCAGCAACGCGGACAGGGGGAATGGCTACACCTTC.